These 25 T cell receptor beta chains were all obtained from the same sample, sequenced in a study of CD4 T cells in relation to SARS-CoV-2 and coronaviruses. CD4+ T cells from unexposed donors were obtained before the COVID-19 pandemic (2011-2018). Generated by immunoSEQ multiplex PCR, the TCRdb table keeps only in-frame clones and is missing some. The repertoire holds roughly 71,000 clones, with about 87% as singletons. Sequencing used memory CD4+ T cells from PBMCs. The source is a human donor in good health.

The table lists this clone with a count of one. The chain has TRBV7-2 and TRBJ2-4; 8 bases are shared with TRBD1. The V gene's germline CDR1 is SGHTA and CDR2 FQGNSA. The CDR3 spans 14 residues. V lost 5 bases to trimming and J lost 7 bases; unmatched junction nucleotides: 7. DNA of the CDR3: TGTGCCAGCAGCATTAACAGGGGGGAGAACATTCAGTACTTC. Protein product: CASSINRGENIQYF.

The V and J genes are TRBV27 and TRBJ2-1; 9 nucleotides match TRBD2. The CDR3 extends over 17 amino acids. In germline, CDR1 is MNHEY, CDR2 SMNVEV (reference sequence). V dropped 0 bases and J dropped 0; count of bases not matched to a gene: 3. The CDR3 region has the DNA TGTGCCAGCAGTTTATCGATGCGGGGGGGCTCCTACAATGAGCAGTTCTTC. Amino acids: CASSLSMRGGSYNEQFF.

The chain carries TRBV27 and TRBJ2-7; 10 bases map to TRBD1. The CDR3 runs 15 residues. V lost 6 bases and J lost 1; bases outside the gene matches: 6. CDR1 is MNHEY and CDR2 is SMNVEV in the germline V gene (reference sequence). The CDR3 bases are TGTGCCAGCAGGGGGACAGGGGTAGGGTCCTACGAGCAGTACTTC. It is translated as CASRGTGVGSYEQYF.

The chain employs TRBV20-1 and TRBJ2-3, with D possibly being TRBD2 (6 bases). Germline V gives CDR1 DFQATT, CDR2 SNEGSKA (reference sequence). This CDR3 is 11 amino acids long. V gave up 7 bases and J gave up 4 bases, with 9 bases separating them. The CDR3: CSGSGPDTQYF. CDR3 in DNA: TGCAGTGGTAGCGGCCCAGATACGCAGTATTTT.

The chain recombines TRBV5-5 with TRBJ1-3, with no clear D. From germline, CDR1 is SGHKS and CDR2 YYEKEE (reference sequence). The CDR3 runs 14 residues. Trimming took off 2 bases at V and 0 bases at J, with 6 bases between the two ends. CDR3 loop: CASSFATSGNTIYF. As DNA, the CDR3 is TGTGCCAGCAGCTTCGCCACCTCTGGAAACACCATATATTTT.

The chain has TRBV29-1 and TRBJ2-4; the D gene could be TRBD1 or TRBD2 (6 bases each). The germline V gene has CDR1 SQVTM and CDR2 ANQGSEA. Trimming took off 3 bases at V and 0 bases at J, with 21 bases between the two ends. There are 18 residues in the CDR3. The CDR3 sequence: CSVDQYPPGAGAKNIQYF. In DNA form, the CDR3 reads TGCAGCGTTGACCAATACCCCCCGGGGGCGGGAGCCAAAAACATTCAGTACTTC.

The rearrangement links TRBV30 to TRBJ2-3, with 7 bases identical to TRBD1. J was trimmed by 3 bases and V by 2 bases; bases with no gene match: 5. The CDR3 contains 14 residues. The germline CDR1 and CDR2 sequences are GTSNPN and SVGIG (reference sequence). CDR3 nucleotide sequence: TGTGCCTGGAGTTTAGGGGGCGAGACAGATACGCAGTATTTT. This gives the protein CAWSLGGETDTQYF. Based on the CDR3 plus reference TRBV30 and TRBJ2-3, the full variable domain is SQTIHQWPATLVQPVGSPLSLECTVEGTSNPNLYWYRQAAGRGLQLLFYSVGIGQISSEVPQNLSASRPQDRQFILSSKKLLLSDSGFYLCAWSLGGETDTQYFGPGTRLTVL.

CDR3 in DNA: TGTGCCATCAGTGAGTCTAGCAGGGGGTCGGGGGACGGCTACACCTTC. It codes for CAISESSRGSGDGYTF. The V gene is TRBV10-3, the J gene TRBJ1-2; 7 nucleotides align to TRBD1. The CDR3 has 16 amino acids. Germline assignment: CDR1 ENHRY and CDR2 SYGVKD. J lost 8 bases, V lost 0 bases, and 12 bases had no gene match.

CDR3 nucleotide sequence: TGTGCCAGCAGTGCGCTAGTTCTCAAAGAGACCCAGTACTTC. Its translation: CASSALVLKETQYF. This chain links TRBV6-2 or TRBV6-3 with TRBJ2-5; D is unclear. Germline CDR1 is MNHEY and CDR2 is SVGEGT. Trimming removed 5 bases at V and 3 bases at J, with 13 bases between. This CDR3 is built from 14 residues.

The rearrangement links TRBV6-6 to TRBJ2-1; D remains unclear. This CDR3 region has 14 residues. Germline V gives CDR1 MNHNY, CDR2 SVGAGI (reference sequence). Trimming stripped 6 bases from V and 1 base from J, with 10 bases between. CDR3 loop: CASRAVSSYNEQFF. The CDR3, as DNA: TGTGCCAGCAGGGCGGTCAGTTCCTACAATGAGCAGTTCTTC.

The J gene is TRBJ2-6, the V gene TRBV6-5, with D unclear. The V and J ends lost 7 bases and 4 bases respectively, with 14 bases between them. This CDR3 is built from 15 residues. Germline CDR1 reads MNHEY; CDR2 reads SVGAGI. CDR3 DNA sequence: TGTGCCAGCACTAGGACGGTCGAAGGGGCCAACGTCCTGACTTTC. It yields the protein CASTRTVEGANVLTF.

The chain has TRBV19 and TRBJ2-2; possibly TRBD1 or TRBD2 for D (5 bases each). V was trimmed by 0 bases and J by 6 bases, leaving 11 bases between them. CDR1 and CDR2 from the germline V gene are LNHDA and SQIVND (reference sequence). This CDR3 has 15 residues. The CDR3, as DNA: TGTGCCAGTAGTATAGATCCCGGGGACCCCGGGGAGCTGTTTTTT. Encoded protein: CASSIDPGDPGELFF.

The rearrangement uses TRBV11-2 and TRBJ2-5, with 7 positions matching TRBD2. The junction had 10 bases not matched to a gene; V was cut back by 1 base and J by 2 bases. This CDR3 is 17 amino acids long. CDR1 is SGHAT, CDR2 FQNNGV, per germline. CDR3 coding DNA: TGTGCCAGCAGCTTAGGAGGACTAGTTTGGTGGCAAGAGACCCAGTACTTC. This gives the protein CASSLGGLVWWQETQYF. Combining the CDR3 with reference TRBV11-2 and TRBJ2-5 gives the whole variable domain EAGVAQSPRYKIIEKRQSVAFWCNPISGHATLYWYQQILGQGPKLLIQFQNNGVVDDSQLPKDRFSAERLKGVDSTLKIQPAKLEDSAVYLCASSLGGLVWWQETQYFGPGTRLLVL.

This chain uses TRBV7-2 with TRBJ1-5; 7 bases fit TRBD1. The CDR3 runs 13 residues. Per the germline V gene, CDR1 is SGHTA and CDR2 is FQGNSA. The ends lost 2 bases at V and 7 bases at J; junction bases unmatched: 2. The CDR3 DNA reads as TGTGCCAGCAGCTTAACAGGGGCGCAGCCCCAGCATTTT. Translated, it gives CASSLTGAQPQHF.

This sequence joins TRBV5-1 and TRBJ2-6; no reliable D call. Deletions cut 2 bases from V and 2 bases from J, with 14 bases between. The CDR3 has 17 amino acids. Germline loops: CDR1 SGHRS, CDR2 YFSETQ. CDR3 loop: CASSFDNPGTGANVLTF. CDR3 nucleotides: TGCGCCAGCAGCTTCGACAACCCTGGCACTGGGGCCAACGTCCTGACTTTC.

This sequence joins TRBV11-1 and TRBJ2-2; D is perhaps TRBD1 (8 bases). The ends were cut back, 4 bases at V and 4 bases at J, with 16 bases in the middle. The CDR3 totals 16 residues. In germline, CDR1 is SGHAT, CDR2 FQDESV (reference sequence). CDR3 in amino acids: CASSWTGTGGTGELFF. The CDR3 region has the DNA TGTGCCAGCAGCTGGACAGGGACGGGGGGCACCGGGGAGCTGTTTTTT.

Concerning this clone: The sample holds other DNA sequences that translate to the same CDR3. V is TRBV19 and J is TRBJ2-7; 11 bases are a match to TRBD2. The CDR3 has 15 amino acids. Trimming took 3 bases from V and 2 from J; bases not matched to a gene: 3. Per the germline V gene, CDR1 is LNHDA and CDR2 is SQIVND (reference sequence). CDR3 coding DNA: TGTGCCAGTAGTATCGGACTAGCGGGTACCTACGAGCAGTACTTC. It encodes CASSIGLAGTYEQYF.

The chain couples TRBV12-3 or TRBV12-4 to TRBJ1-3; D unclear. Trimming took 5 bases from V and 0 from J, leaving 5 bases between them. The CDR3 extends over 13 amino acids. CDR3 DNA: TGTGCCAGCAGTCCTTACTCTGGAAACACCATATATTTT. Translated, it gives CASSPYSGNTIYF.

J is TRBJ1-3 and V is TRBV19; D gene ambiguous. Germline V CDR1 and CDR2: LNHDA, SQIVND (reference sequence). V was trimmed by 4 bases and J by 8 bases, leaving 9 bases between them. The CDR3 contains 12 residues. In DNA form, the CDR3 reads TGTGCCAGTAGTACCCTTGGTGACACCATATATTTT. Translating it yields CASSTLGDTIYF.

The chain links TRBV18 to TRBJ1-3; 10 bases are a match to TRBD1. Looked up from germline, CDR1 is KGHSH and CDR2 is LQKENI. Germline trimming cut 6 bases from V and 0 bases from J; bases unmatched to any gene: 5. The CDR3 has 16 amino acids. The DNA for the CDR3 is TGTGCCAGCTCGCCTGGACAGGGGGACTCTGGAAACACCATATATTTT. It translates to CASSPGQGDSGNTIYF.

The V gene is TRBV5-1, the J gene TRBJ2-3; 9 nucleotides match TRBD2. Germline loops: CDR1 SGHRS, CDR2 YFSETQ. Trimming cost V 0 bases and J 0 bases; bases outside gene matches: 5. This CDR3 is built from 17 residues. The CDR3 loop reads CASSLAASGTSTDTQYF. The CDR3 coding sequence is TGCGCCAGCAGCTTGGCGGCTAGCGGGACTAGCACAGATACGCAGTATTTT.

V is TRBV29-1 and J is TRBJ1-2; TRBD1 might be the D (5 bases). The CDR3 consists of 13 residues. Germline-derived CDR1 and CDR2 are SQVTM and ANQGSEA. The V end was cut by 4 bases, the J end by 8 bases, with 17 bases between. Here the CDR3 reads CSVAGEGMEGYTF. In DNA form, the CDR3 reads TGCAGCGTTGCGGGGGAAGGAATGGAGGGCTACACCTTC.

This clone was seen a single time. The V gene is TRBV24-1, the J gene TRBJ2-2; possible D gene TRBD2, 7 bases. This CDR3 spans 17 amino acids. Between the trimmed V and J ends, which lost 4 bases and 0 bases, there was a span of 14 bases. CDR1 and CDR2 (germline): KGHDR, SFDVKD. The CDR3 spells CATSDPRGPANTGELFF. CDR3 nucleotide sequence: TGTGCCACCAGTGACCCGCGGGGGCCGGCGAACACCGGGGAGCTGTTTTTT.

V is TRBV2 and J is TRBJ2-3, with D perhaps TRBD1 (5 bases). CDR1 and CDR2 from the germline V gene are SNHLY and FYNNEI. The CDR3 is made up of 12 amino acids. Trimming left V 10 bases short and J 2 bases short, with 10 bases between. The CDR3 sequence is CANSQDTDTQYF. In nucleotides, the CDR3 is TGTGCCAACTCACAGGACACAGATACGCAGTATTTT. Combining the CDR3 with reference TRBV2 and TRBJ2-3 gives the whole variable domain EPEVTQTPSHQVTQMGQEVILRCVPISNHLYFYWYRQILGQKVEFLVSFYNNEISEKSEIFDDQFSVERPDGSNFTLKIRSTKLEDSAMYFCANSQDTDTQYFGPGTRLTVL.

The chain employs TRBV30 and TRBJ2-1; TRBD2 matches 7 bases. V shed 5 bases, J shed 0 bases, and the junction held 7 bases outside the gene matches. The CDR3 covers 15 residues. Germline V gene data show CDR1 as GTSNPN and CDR2 as SVGIG (reference sequence). CDR3 loop: CAWSVLASSYNEQFF. The CDR3 DNA sequence: TGTGCCTGGTCCGTACTAGCGAGCTCCTACAATGAGCAGTTCTTC.